This T cell receptor (beta chain) was recovered during a study of blood T cell repertoires in COVID-19. Study as a whole: The United States, Italy and Spain provided the acute and convalescent COVID-19 samples. PBMCs, B-cell-depleted T cells, or T cells provided the cDNA or gDNA that made up the material.

This clone was counted a few times. The V end lost 5 bases, the J end lost 7 bases, and 17 bases lay between the germline ends. The V gene's germline CDR1 is MDHEN and CDR2 SYDVKM. This CDR3 is 14 amino acids long. Authors' methods: Amplified reference gene primers provided the basis for estimating nucleated cell counts. The assay was immunoSEQ multiplex PCR, and TCRdb's table has in-frame clones only and misses some. The V and J calls and clone size are taken from that table; D and trimming were inferred from the DNA. The repertoire holds 90,000 to 110,000 clones, with more than 80% as singletons. This chain joins TRBV28 and TRBJ1-2, with D possibly being TRBD1 (5 bases). The source is a woman in her 70s with acute or convalescent COVID-19. Sequencing was performed on peripheral blood. CDR3 protein: CASSLDPGGVGYTF. CDR3 DNA sequence: TGTGCCAGCAGTCTGGACCCCGGGGGGGTTGGCTACACCTTC.